This T cell receptor (beta chain) originates from a study of cytomegalovirus exposure and HLA in healthy donors. CDR3 size: 14 residues. Trimming shortened V by 2 bases and J by 6 bases, and 15 bases separated the two germline ends. CDR1 and CDR2 (germline): SGHKS, YYEKEE (reference sequence). PCR employed 60 Vbeta and 13 Jbeta primers. TCRdb's table, derived via immunoSEQ multiplex PCR, lists solely in-frame clones and lacks some. The sample has roughly 120,000 clones, about four fifths seen once. Regarding the study as a whole: Rare TCR sequences predominated, though certain public TCRs were found in many donors.

Worth noting for this clone: Antigen: not known.

This chain uses TRBV5-5 with TRBJ2-7; possible D gene TRBD1, 6 bases. Specimen: PBMCs. The sequence came from a man aged 25-40 years in good health and CMV-seropositive. The CDR3 DNA follows: TGTGCCAGCAGCTTCATCCCGACAGGAGGCGAGCAGTACGTC. Amino acid sequence: CASSFIPTGGEQYV.